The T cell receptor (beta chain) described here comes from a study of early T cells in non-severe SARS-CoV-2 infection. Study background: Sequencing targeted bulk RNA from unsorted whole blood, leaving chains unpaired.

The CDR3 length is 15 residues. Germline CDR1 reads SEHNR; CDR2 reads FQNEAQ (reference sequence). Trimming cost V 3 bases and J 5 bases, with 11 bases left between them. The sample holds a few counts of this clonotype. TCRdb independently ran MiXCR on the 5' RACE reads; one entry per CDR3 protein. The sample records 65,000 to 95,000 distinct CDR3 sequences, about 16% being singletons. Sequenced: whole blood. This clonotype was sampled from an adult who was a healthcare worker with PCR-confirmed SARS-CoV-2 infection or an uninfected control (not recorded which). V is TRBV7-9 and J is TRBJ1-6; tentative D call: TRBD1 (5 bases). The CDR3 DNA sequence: TGTGCCAGCAGCTTCGGCGACAGAGATAATTCACCCCTCCACTTT. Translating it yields CASSFGDRDNSPLHF. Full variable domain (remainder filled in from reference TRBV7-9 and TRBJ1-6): DTGVSQNPRHKITKRGQNVTFRCDPISEHNRLYWYRQTLGQGPEFLTYFQNEAQLEKSRLLSDRFSAERPKGSFSTLEIQRTEQGDSAMYLCASSFGDRDNSPLHFGNGTRLTVT.